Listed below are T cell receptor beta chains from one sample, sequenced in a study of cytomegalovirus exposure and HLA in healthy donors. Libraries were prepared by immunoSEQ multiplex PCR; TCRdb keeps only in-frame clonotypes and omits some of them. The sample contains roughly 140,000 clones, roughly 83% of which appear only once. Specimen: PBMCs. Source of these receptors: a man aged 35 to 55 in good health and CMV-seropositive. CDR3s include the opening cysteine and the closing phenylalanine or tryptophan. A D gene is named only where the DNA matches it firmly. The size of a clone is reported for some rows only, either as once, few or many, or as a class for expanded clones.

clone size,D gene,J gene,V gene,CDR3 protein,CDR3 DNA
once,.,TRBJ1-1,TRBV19,CASSSGHPGEEAFF,TGTGCCAGTAGTTCAGGACACCCGGGTGAGGAAGCTTTCTTT
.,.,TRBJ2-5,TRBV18,CASSPPGARETQYF,TGTGCCAGCTCGCCCCCGGGAGCGCGAGAGACCCAGTACTTC
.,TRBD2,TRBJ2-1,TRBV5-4,CASSLELAGGREQFF,TGTGCCAGCAGCTTGGAATTAGCGGGAGGGCGCGAGCAGTTCTTC
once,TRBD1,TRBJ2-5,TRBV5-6,CASSLGQAQETQYF,TGTGCCAGCAGCTTAGGACAGGCACAAGAGACCCAGTACTTC
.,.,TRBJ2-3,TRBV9,CASSEGWGTSTDTQYF,TGTGCCAGCAGCGAGGGCTGGGGGACTAGCACAGATACGCAGTATTTT
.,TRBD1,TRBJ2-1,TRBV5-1,CASNRQGSSYNEQFF,TGCGCCAGCAACCGACAGGGGAGCTCCTACAATGAGCAGTTCTTC
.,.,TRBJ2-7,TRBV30,CAWSVSSSDEQYF,TGTGCCTGGAGTGTATCTTCTAGCGACGAGCAGTACTTC
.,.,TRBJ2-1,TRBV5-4,CASNGATANEQFF,TGTGCCAGCAATGGGGCCACCGCCAATGAGCAGTTCTTC
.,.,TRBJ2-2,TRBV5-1,CASGLSVGAGITGELFF,TGCGCCAGCGGATTAAGCGTAGGGGCAGGGATCACCGGGGAGCTGTTTTTT
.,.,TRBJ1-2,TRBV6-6,CASILVPGVGGYTF,TGTGCCAGCATTTTAGTCCCAGGGGTTGGTGGCTACACCTTC
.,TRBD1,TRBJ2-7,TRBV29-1,CSVAPLTTGALPYEQYF,TGCAGCGTTGCCCCCCTAACTACAGGGGCTCTCCCCTACGAGCAGTACTTC
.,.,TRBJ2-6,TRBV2,CASSHDRSSGANVLTF,TGTGCCAGCAGCCACGACAGGAGCTCTGGGGCCAACGTCCTGACTTTC